The 3 T cell receptor beta chains presented below share a single source sample, sequenced in a study of CD8 T cells in ankylosing spondylitis. In TCRdb, the 5' RACE reads were re-called with MiXCR into one record per CDR3 protein. The data hold 230,000 or so distinct CDR3 sequences, with under 30% observed a single time. Sequencing input: blood, either unsorted or a sorted T cell fraction (not recorded which). The receptors stem from a male donor with ankylosing spondylitis or in good health (not recorded which).

This sequence joins TRBV7-2 and TRBJ1-1, with D hard to call. The germline CDR1 and CDR2 sequences are SGHTA and FQGNSA. This CDR3 region has 13 residues. Trimming shortened V by 3 bases and J by 4 bases, and 9 bases separated the two germline ends. The CDR3 reads CASSLGGFTEAFF. The CDR3 DNA follows: TGTGCCAGCAGCTTGGGAGGCTTCACTGAAGCTTTCTTT. Based on the CDR3 plus reference TRBV7-2 and TRBJ1-1, the full variable domain is GAGVSQSPSNKVTEKGKDVELRCDPISGHTALYWYRQSLGQGLEFLIYFQGNSAPDKSGLPSDRFSAERTGGSVSTLTIQRTQQEDSAVYLCASSLGGFTEAFFGQGTRLTVV.

The V gene is TRBV20-1, the J gene TRBJ2-3; TRBD1 matches 8 bases. This CDR3 is 15 amino acids long. CDR1 is DFQATT and CDR2 is SNEGSKA in the germline V gene (reference sequence). V gave up 4 bases and J gave up 3 bases; unmatched junction bases: 9. CDR3 sequence: CSATGGQGRTDTQYF. The CDR3 bases are TGCAGTGCTACCGGTGGACAGGGAAGGACAGATACGCAGTATTTT.

This clonotype was recorded a few times. The chain couples TRBV5-1 to TRBJ1-2; weak D call: TRBD1 (5 bases). Germline loops: CDR1 SGHRS, CDR2 YFSETQ. The CDR3 has 16 residues. Trimming removed 4 bases at V and 2 bases at J, with 18 bases between. CDR3 nucleotide sequence: TGCGCCAGCAGCCTAGAGCCGATCACAGGAAACTATGGCTACACCTTC. Encoded protein: CASSLEPITGNYGYTF.